A single sample gave rise to the 2 T cell receptor beta chains below, sequenced in a study of tumor and adjacent non-tumor tissue in lung cancer. TCRbeta libraries were built with three rounds of nested PCR, modified from ARM-PCR. TCRdb re-called the multiplex PCR reads with MiXCR, one entry per CDR3 protein. The sample has 200,000 or so distinct CDR3 sequences, around 70% seen once; the top ten hold approximately 26%. No cell sorting was done before RNA was extracted from the tissue. The sequenced material came from lung tumor tissue. The receptor set was obtained from a man between 60 and 70 years old with non-small cell lung cancer.

This CDR3 is CSARDLGGTSGSYEQYF. In DNA form, the CDR3 reads TGCAGTGCTAGAGATTTGGGTGGAACTAGCGGGTCCTACGAGCAGTACTTC. The chain joins TRBV20-1 to TRBJ2-7, with TRBD2 matching 9 bases. The CDR3 is made up of 17 amino acids. J was trimmed by 1 base and V by 0 bases; bases with no gene match: 10. Germline values: CDR1 DFQATT, CDR2 SNEGSKA (reference sequence).

CDR3 bases: TGTGCCTGGAGACGAAAGGAGGTGGAGACCCAGTACTTC. Protein sequence: CAWRRKEVETQYF. The rearrangement joins TRBV30 to TRBJ2-5; possible D gene TRBD2, 5 bases. Germline-derived CDR1 and CDR2 are GTSNPN and SVGIG (reference sequence). CDR3 length equals 13 residues. The V gene lost 3 bases and the J gene lost 5 bases, with 13 bases spanning the gap.